This TCR beta chain was identified during a study of shared clonotypes between healthy human individuals. Findings and caveats of the study: Even with large depth, rarefaction showed that sorted-subset sequencing was incomplete. Clonotype sharing across several donors was observed for 5% to 6.5% of naive CD4 clonotypes.

A remark on this clone: Its cognate antigen is unknown. The same CDR3 arises from other DNA sequences in this sample as well.

Naive CD8 cells, CD45RO-negative and positively selected for CCR7, excluded terminally differentiated effector memory CD45RA+ cells. This CDR3 is built from 13 residues. The germline V gene encodes CDR1 SNHLY and CDR2 FYNNEI. Trimming removed 1 base from V and 6 bases from J, with 9 bases in between. Only in-frame clones appear in the TCRdb table, and some are missing; sequencing was by immunoSEQ multiplex PCR. Here the sample spans millions of clones, less than 95% being singletons. The V call is TRBV2, the J call TRBJ1-1; D gene uncertain. Sequenced input: naive CD8+ T cells sorted from blood. The receptor's source is a man aged 18-30 years in good health. The DNA for the CDR3 is TGTGCCAGCAGTGAAGTTGGTCGCGCTGAAGCTTTCTTT. This gives the protein CASSEVGRAEAFF.